This T cell receptor beta chain is from a study of cytomegalovirus exposure and HLA in healthy donors. Study-level information: Around 89 million unique TCRs from HLA-typed donors made up an early data release.

V lost 0 bases to trimming and J lost 0 bases; unmatched junction nucleotides: 3. The CDR3 extends over 17 amino acids. Looked up from germline, CDR1 is SGHRS and CDR2 is YFSETQ. Study results and caveats: Most TCR sequences were uncommon, yet certain public TCRs appeared in many donors. Reportedly, fewer N-insertions than the roughly 700-donor mean appeared in an Asian-associated ancestry cluster in a later analysis.

The PCR ran on 60 Vbeta and 13 Jbeta primers. The protocol was immunoSEQ multiplex PCR, while the TCRdb copy is restricted to in-frame clones and leaves out a portion. This sample has around 270,000 clones, with about 80% found just once. This clone occurred a few times. Its antigen is currently unknown. This TCR came from a girl aged 2 to 9 in good health and CMV-seronegative. Sequenced input: PBMCs. The rearrangement joins TRBV5-1 to TRBJ1-6; 7 positions match TRBD1. CDR3 region: CASSLGQGSSYNSPLHF. CDR3 in DNA: TGCGCCAGCAGCTTGGGACAGGGTAGCTCCTATAATTCACCCCTCCACTTT.